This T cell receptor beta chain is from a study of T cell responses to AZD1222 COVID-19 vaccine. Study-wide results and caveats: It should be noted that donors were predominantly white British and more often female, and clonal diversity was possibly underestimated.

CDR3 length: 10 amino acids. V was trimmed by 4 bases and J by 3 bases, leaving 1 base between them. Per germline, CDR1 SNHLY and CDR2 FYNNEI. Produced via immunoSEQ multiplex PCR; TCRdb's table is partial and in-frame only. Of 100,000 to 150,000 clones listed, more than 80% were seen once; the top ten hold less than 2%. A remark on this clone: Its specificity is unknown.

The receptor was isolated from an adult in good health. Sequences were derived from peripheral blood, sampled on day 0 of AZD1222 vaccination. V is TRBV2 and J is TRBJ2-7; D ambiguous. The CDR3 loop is CASSVYEQYF. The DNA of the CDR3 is TGTGCCAGCAGTGTCTACGAGCAGTACTTC.